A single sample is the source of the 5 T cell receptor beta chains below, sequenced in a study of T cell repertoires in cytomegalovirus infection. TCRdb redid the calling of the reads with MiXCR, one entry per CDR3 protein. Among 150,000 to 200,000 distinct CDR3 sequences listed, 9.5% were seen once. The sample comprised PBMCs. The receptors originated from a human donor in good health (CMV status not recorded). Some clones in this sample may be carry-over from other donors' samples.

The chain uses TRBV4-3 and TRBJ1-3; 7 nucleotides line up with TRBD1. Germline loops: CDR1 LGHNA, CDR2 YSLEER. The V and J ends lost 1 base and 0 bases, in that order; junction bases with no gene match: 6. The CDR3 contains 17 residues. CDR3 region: CASSQVVGGYSGNTIYF. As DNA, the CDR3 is TGCGCCAGCAGCCAAGTCGTAGGGGGCTACTCTGGAAACACCATATATTTT.

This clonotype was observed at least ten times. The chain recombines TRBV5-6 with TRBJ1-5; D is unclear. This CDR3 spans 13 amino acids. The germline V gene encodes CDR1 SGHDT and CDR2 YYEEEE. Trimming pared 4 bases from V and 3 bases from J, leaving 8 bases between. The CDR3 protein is CASSPGFNQPQHF. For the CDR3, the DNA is TGTGCCAGCAGCCCCGGGTTCAATCAGCCCCAGCATTTT.

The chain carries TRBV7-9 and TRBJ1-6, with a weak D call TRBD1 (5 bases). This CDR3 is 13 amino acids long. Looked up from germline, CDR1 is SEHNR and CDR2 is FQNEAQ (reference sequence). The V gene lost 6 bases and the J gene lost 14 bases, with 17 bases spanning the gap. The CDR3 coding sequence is TGTGCCAGCAGGGGCGGGGACTACTACACCCTCCACTTT. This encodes CASRGGDYYTLHF.

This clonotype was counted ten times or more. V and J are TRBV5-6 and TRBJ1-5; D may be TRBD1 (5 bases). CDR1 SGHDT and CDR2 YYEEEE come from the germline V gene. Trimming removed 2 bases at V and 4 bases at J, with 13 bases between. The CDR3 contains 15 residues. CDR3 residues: CASSFRGAPNQPQHF. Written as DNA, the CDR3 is TGTGCCAGCAGCTTCCGAGGGGCCCCTAATCAGCCCCAGCATTTT.

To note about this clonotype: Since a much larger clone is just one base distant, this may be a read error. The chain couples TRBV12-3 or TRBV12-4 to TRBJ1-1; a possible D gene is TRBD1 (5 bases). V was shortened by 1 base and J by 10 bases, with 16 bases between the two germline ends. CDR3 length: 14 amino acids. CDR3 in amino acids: CASSLGGGQMRAFF. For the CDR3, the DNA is TGTGCCAGCAGTTTAGGAGGCGGACAAATGAGAGCTTTCTTT.